This T cell receptor beta chain was obtained from a study of neoadjuvant anti-PD-1 for oral cavity cancer. The wider study: Before surgery, most patients got three to four biweekly 3 mg/kg nivolumab doses.

The CDR3 extends over 15 amino acids. The trim removed 1 base at V and 5 bases at J, leaving 6 bases unmatched. In germline, CDR1 is SGHDT, CDR2 YYEEEE. The table came from immunoSEQ multiplex PCR; TCRdb's copy has only in-frame clones and leaves some out. This sample yields 14,000 to 15,000 clones, of which roughly 70% are seen a single time; 3% belongs to the top ten. This clone appeared a single time. The chain combines TRBV5-6 with TRBJ2-7, with 10 nucleotides matching TRBD1. The source is a person aged 40 to 85 with oral cavity squamous cell carcinoma. The source material was PBMCs, sampled before nivolumab (anti-PD-1) treatment. In DNA, the CDR3 is TGTGCCAGCAGCTTGTTCGACAGGGGGCGGGACGAGCAGTACTTC. Translation: CASSLFDRGRDEQYF.